The rows below give T cell receptor beta chains drawn from one sample of a study of CD8 T cells in ankylosing spondylitis. TCRdb re-analysed the 5' RACE reads in MiXCR, keeping a single row per CDR3 protein. The repertoire consists of 150,000 to 200,000 distinct CDR3 sequences, with 25% to 35% occurring once and the leading ten covering 6%. Sample: synovial fluid, either unsorted or a sorted T cell fraction (not recorded which). The origin of the receptors is a male donor with ankylosing spondylitis. Both conserved end residues are part of each CDR3. The order of the fields is clone size, D gene, J gene, V gene, CDR3 protein, CDR3 DNA. A D gene is named only where the DNA matches it firmly. Expanded clones are given a class, and other clones once, few, many or no size at all.

few | . | TRBJ2-7 | TRBV5-1 | CASSLKGYPYEQYF | TGCGCCAGCAGCTTGAAGGGGTATCCCTACGAGCAGTACTTC
few | . | TRBJ1-4 | TRBV5-4 | CASRNREANEKLFF | TGTGCCAGCAGAAACAGGGAGGCTAATGAAAAACTGTTTTTT
few | . | TRBJ2-2 | TRBV7-2 | CASSLVRLKINTGELFF | TGTGCCAGCAGCTTGGTACGCTTAAAGATAAACACCGGGGAGCTGTTTTTT
few | TRBD1 | TRBJ1-5 | TRBV30 | CAWSVHPTGGKQPQHF | TGTGCCTGGAGTGTACATCCGACAGGGGGCAAGCAGCCCCAGCATTTT
. | . | TRBJ2-1 | TRBV7-9 | CASSLKAAKQFF | TGTGCCAGCAGCTTAAAGGCTGCTAAGCAGTTCTTC
. | TRBD2 | TRBJ2-1 | TRBV5-1 | CASSPSGGVVRNEQFF | TGCGCCAGCAGTCCTAGCGGGGGGGTCGTTAGAAATGAGCAGTTCTTC
few | . | TRBJ1-2 | TRBV25-1 | CASSEERVDGYTF | TGTGCCAGCAGTGAGGAGAGGGTCGATGGCTACACCTTC
. | . | TRBJ2-3 | TRBV7-2 | CASSPWGGTDTQYF | TGTGCCAGCAGCCCGTGGGGGGGCACAGATACGCAGTATTTT
. | . | TRBJ2-3 | TRBV7-2 | CASSRQFTDTQYF | TGTGCCAGCAGCAGACAGTTCACAGATACGCAGTATTTT
. | TRBD1 | TRBJ2-7 | TRBV4-1 | CASRGTGTGTYEQYF | TGCGCCAGCAGAGGAACCGGGACAGGGACCTACGAGCAGTACTTC
. | TRBD2 | TRBJ2-5 | TRBV4-3 | CASSQEARTSGRVETQYF | TGCGCCAGCAGCCAAGAAGCCCGGACTAGCGGGAGAGTTGAGACCCAGTACTTC
few | . | TRBJ2-7 | TRBV14 | CASSQDLAGVREQYF | TGTGCCAGCAGCCAAGATCTGGCAGGCGTACGCGAGCAGTACTTC
. | . | TRBJ1-1 | TRBV10-3 | CAISESGRGRTEAFF | TGTGCCATCAGTGAGTCGGGAAGGGGAAGGACTGAAGCTTTCTTT
few | TRBD2 | TRBJ2-3 | TRBV25-1 | CASSGKTSARLDTQYF | TGTGCCAGCAGTGGAAAGACTAGCGCGCGTTTAGATACGCAGTATTTT
many | . | TRBJ2-5 | TRBV18 | CASSPPTRETQYF | TGTGCCAGCTCACCACCGACCCGAGAGACCCAGTACTTC
many | TRBD1 | TRBJ1-1 | TRBV11-2 | CASLGGRLNPDNTEAFF | TGTGCCAGCCTAGGGGGCAGACTCAATCCGGACAACACTGAAGCTTTCTTT
. | . | TRBJ2-5 | TRBV29-1 | CSVEDRRQTQYF | TGCAGCGTTGAAGATCGTCGGCAGACCCAGTACTTC
. | . | TRBJ1-6 | TRBV7-2 | CASSLVPGAESPLHF | TGTGCCAGCAGCTTAGTCCCGGGGGCGGAATCACCCCTCCACTTT
many | . | TRBJ1-2 | TRBV14 | CASSPDSSARDGYTF | TGTGCCAGCAGCCCGGACAGTTCCGCGAGGGATGGCTACACCTTC
few | TRBD2 | TRBJ2-3 | TRBV5-1 | CASSPQGGSGRTAADTQYF | TGCGCCAGCAGCCCCCAAGGTGGTAGCGGGAGAACGGCGGCAGATACGCAGTATTTT
many | . | TRBJ1-3 | TRBV21-1 | CASGGGTARNTIYF | TGTGCCAGCGGGGGCGGGACAGCTAGAAACACCATATATTTT
many | TRBD2 | TRBJ2-3 | TRBV5-6 | CASSFGGAGDTQYF | TGTGCCAGCAGCTTCGGGGGGGCTGGGGATACGCAGTATTTT
few | . | TRBJ2-7 | TRBV28 | CATGTDPYEQYF | TGTGCCACCGGGACGGACCCCTACGAGCAGTACTTC